These 13 T cell receptor beta chains were sequenced from one sample in a study of regulatory T cells in long-lasting Graves disease. Building the TCR beta libraries relied on iRepertoire HTBI primers, and CDR3 regions underwent Arm-PCR. In TCRdb, the multiplex PCR reads were re-called with MiXCR into one record per CDR3 protein. The table includes 430,000 or so distinct CDR3 sequences, 21% detected once. The time point here: persistent/refractory GD, antithyroid drugs over 5 years with positive TRAb. RNA from PBMCs was the source of the TCR library. This sample comprised peripheral blood mononuclear cells (PBMCs), obtained when the disease was refractory, from a patient treated with antithyroid drugs. Receptor source: a female donor with Graves disease.

The chain joins TRBV12-3 or TRBV12-4 to TRBJ2-3, with 11 bases identical to TRBD2. Trimming took 4 bases from V and 4 from J; bases not matched to a gene: 7. CDR3 size: 16 residues. CDR3 in DNA: TGTGCCAGCAGTTCCTATAGCGGGAGGGCAGCAGATACGCAGTATTTT. Translated: CASSSYSGRAADTQYF.

This clonotype was observed at least ten times. The chain links TRBV27 to TRBJ2-7; D is unresolved. The CDR3 is made up of 14 amino acids. Trimming stripped 3 bases from V and 2 bases from J, with 11 bases between. CDR1 is MNHEY and CDR2 is SMNVEV in the germline V gene (reference sequence). DNA for the CDR3: TGTGCCAGCAGTTTTGGGCAGCTAGCCTACGAGCAGTACTTC. It translates to CASSFGQLAYEQYF.

This rearrangement joins TRBV19 to TRBJ2-1, with D perhaps matching TRBD1 (5 bases). CDR1 and CDR2 from the germline V gene are LNHDA and SQIVND (reference sequence). The V end lost 9 bases, the J end lost 0 bases, and 12 bases lay between the germline ends. The CDR3 consists of 14 residues. The CDR3 sequence: CARDTKSSYNEQFF. The CDR3 DNA reads TGTGCCAGGGACACCAAGAGCTCCTACAATGAGCAGTTCTTC.

This clonotype was counted ten times or more. The chain employs TRBV6-1 and TRBJ1-2, with D unclear. Germline V gene sequence: CDR1 MNHNS, CDR2 SASEGT. V was pared by 6 bases and J by 4 bases, with 12 bases between. This CDR3 spans 13 amino acids. The CDR3 region has the DNA TGTGCCAGCAGCCAAGACCTAGTCTATGGCTACACCTTC. Translating it yields CASSQDLVYGYTF.

In the case of this clonotype: A read error may explain this, as a much larger clone is one base away. The CDR3 carries no conserved terminal phenylalanine or tryptophan, so it likely arises from a read error. The chain joins TRBV5-1 to TRBJ2-2; D is unclear. CDR1 SGHRS and CDR2 YFSETQ come from the germline V gene. This CDR3 comprises 14 residues. Trimming pared 6 bases from V and 3 bases from J, leaving 12 bases between. The CDR3 spells CASMWFPDTGELFS. For the CDR3, the DNA is TGCGCCAGCATGTGGTTTCCCGACACCGGGGAGCTGTTTTCT.

This clonotype was picked up many times. The chain has TRBV20-1 and TRBJ2-2, with 7 positions matching TRBD1. After removal of 1 base from V and 4 bases from J, the junction contained 3 bases not matched to a gene. The CDR3 has 14 amino acids. Germline CDR1 is DFQATT and CDR2 is SNEGSKA (reference sequence). CDR3 protein: CSARGQGVTGELFF. The CDR3 coding sequence is TGCAGTGCTAGAGGACAGGGAGTCACCGGGGAGCTGTTTTTT.

This clonotype has at least ten counts. The V call is TRBV28, the J call TRBJ1-1; the match to TRBD1 covers 8 bases. V dropped 2 bases and J dropped 5; count of bases not matched to a gene: 7. The germline V gene has CDR1 MDHEN and CDR2 SYDVKM. There are 15 residues in the CDR3. The CDR3 sequence: CASSLVDRVRTEAFF. For the CDR3, the DNA is TGTGCCAGCAGTTTAGTGGACAGGGTAAGAACTGAAGCTTTCTTT.

This clonotype turned up a few times. V usage is TRBV28 and J usage is TRBJ2-2; 7 bases map to TRBD1. This CDR3 region has 15 residues. Germline loops: CDR1 MDHEN, CDR2 SYDVKM. Trimming removed 6 bases from V and 7 bases from J; junction bases left unmatched: 11. The CDR3 nucleotides read TGTGCCAGCAGCAAGCAGGGCAGGGGGATCGGGGAGCTGTTTTTT. Translation gives CASSKQGRGIGELFF. Filled out from reference TRBV28 and TRBJ2-2, the complete variable domain reads DVKVTQSSRYLVKRTGEKVFLECVQDMDHENMFWYRQDPGLGLRLIYFSYDVKMKEKGDIPEGYSVSREKKERFSLILESASTNQTSMYLCASSKQGRGIGELFFGEGSRLTVL.

This clonotype was observed a handful of times. The V and J genes are TRBV15 and TRBJ2-2; the D gene could be TRBD1 or TRBD2 (5 bases each). Germline CDR1 and CDR2: LNHNV and YYDKDF (reference sequence). V was clipped by 0 bases and J by 1 base, with 15 bases between them. CDR3 length equals 18 residues. The CDR3 reads CATSRDLQRQGNTGELFF. The CDR3 DNA reads as TGTGCCACCAGCAGAGATCTACAGCGGCAGGGGAACACCGGGGAGCTGTTTTTT.

This clonotype showed up just a few times. The chain uses TRBV19 and TRBJ2-7; D is unclear. V was trimmed by 1 base and J by 7 bases, leaving 5 bases between them. This CDR3 has 11 amino acids. Germline CDR1 reads LNHDA; CDR2 reads SQIVND (reference sequence). In nucleotides, the CDR3 is TGTGCCAGTAGTATAGGACCTGAGCAGTACTTC. This sequence encodes CASSIGPEQYF. Filled out from reference TRBV19 and TRBJ2-7, the complete variable domain reads DGGITQSPKYLFRKEGQNVTLSCEQNLNHDAMYWYRQDPGQGLRLIYYSQIVNDFQKGDIAEGYSVSREKKESFPLTVTSAQKNPTAFYLCASSIGPEQYFGPGTRLTVT.

This clonotype was seen only a few times. The junction departs from the called germline gene at one end, perhaps through a read error. V is TRBV29-1 and J is TRBJ2-5; 8 bases map to TRBD2. The CDR3 contains 14 residues. CDR1 and CDR2 from the germline V gene are SQVTM and ANQGSEA. CDR3 in amino acids: CSVVIAGLQETQHF. Here the CDR3 DNA reads TGCAGCGTTGTAATAGCGGGACTCCAAGAGACCCAGCACTTC.

J is TRBJ2-7 and V is TRBV9; 9 nucleotides match TRBD2. From germline, CDR1 is SGDLS and CDR2 YYNGEE. The V segment lost 4 bases and the J segment 3 bases; nucleotides outside the gene matches: 8. The CDR3 extends over 15 amino acids. The CDR3 spells CASSHSGSGGYEQYF. The CDR3 bases are TGTGCCAGCAGCCATAGCGGGAGCGGCGGCTACGAGCAGTACTTC.

This clonotype was seen a few times. The chain has TRBV5-5 and TRBJ2-4, with 8 bases lining up with TRBD1. The germline gives CDR1 SGHKS, CDR2 YYEKEE (reference sequence). After removal of 4 bases from V and 5 bases from J, the junction contained 2 bases not matched to a gene. The CDR3 covers 13 residues. The CDR3 sequence is CASSQGAQNIQYF. The CDR3 bases are TGTGCCAGCAGCCAGGGGGCCCAAAACATTCAGTACTTC. Complete variable domain (other parts from reference TRBV5-5 and TRBJ2-4): DAGVTQSPTHLIKTRGQQVTLRCSPISGHKSVSWYQQVLGQGPQFIFQYYEKEERGRGNFPDRFSARQFPNYSSELNVNALLLGDSALYLCASSQGAQNIQYFGAGTRLSVL.